The 23 T cell receptor beta chains in this list originate from one sample, sequenced in a study of cytomegalovirus exposure and HLA in healthy donors. In the PCR, 60 Vbeta and 13 Jbeta primers were used. Sequencing was performed with immunoSEQ multiplex PCR; in TCRdb, only in-frame clones are kept and a portion is missing. This sample has 220,000 or so clones, with about 75% found just once. Sequenced: PBMCs. These receptors were obtained from a woman in her thirties in good health and CMV-seronegative.

This clone was detected only a few times. V usage is TRBV11-2 and J usage is TRBJ1-1; TRBD1 agrees at 11 bases. V shed 5 bases, J shed 1 base, and the junction held 3 bases outside the gene matches. Germline-derived CDR1 and CDR2 are SGHAT and FQNNGV. The CDR3 contains 15 residues. Here the CDR3 reads CASSAGTGGNTEAFF. CDR3 DNA sequence: TGTGCCAGCAGCGCAGGGACAGGGGGGAACACTGAAGCTTTCTTT.

This clone was observed a few times. V usage is TRBV5-8 and J usage is TRBJ1-1, with D uncertain. This CDR3 region has 14 residues. With 0 bases removed from V and 6 bases from J, the gap between germline ends came to 12 bases. CDR1 is SGHTS and CDR2 is YDEGEE in the germline V gene. The CDR3 DNA reads as TGTGCCAGCAGCTTGGATGCTACCCCGGCTGAAGCTTTCTTT. Translated, it gives CASSLDATPAEAFF.

The gene calls are TRBV7-9 and TRBJ1-2; maybe TRBD1 (6 bases). Germline loops: CDR1 SEHNR, CDR2 FQNEAQ (reference sequence). Trimming shortened V by 5 bases and J by 4 bases, and 23 bases separated the two germline ends. This CDR3 spans 17 amino acids. CDR3 in amino acids: CASSRVIQGGVGYGYTF. CDR3 nucleotide sequence: TGTGCCAGCAGCCGCGTGATACAGGGAGGGGTAGGCTATGGCTACACCTTC.

This chain connects TRBV6-1 to TRBJ1-4; the D is unclear. CDR1 and CDR2 from the germline V gene are MNHNS and SASEGT. This CDR3 is 14 amino acids long. Trimming shortened V by 6 bases and J by 4 bases, and 12 bases separated the two germline ends. CDR3 DNA: TGTGCCAGCAGGGATCAGACAATTAATGAAAAACTGTTTTTT. Translating it yields CASRDQTINEKLFF.

Turning to this clone: Relative to the germline gene, one junction end is altered; a read error may explain this. V gene TRBV7-9 combines with J gene TRBJ2-7, with a weak D call TRBD1 (5 bases). CDR3 length: 12 residues. Germline V CDR1 and CDR2: SEHNR, FQNEAQ (reference sequence). The DNA for the CDR3 is TGTTCCAGCAGCATACAGGTGGACGAGCAGTACTTC. This gives the protein CSSSIQVDEQYF.

The genes are TRBV5-4 and TRBJ1-1; D unresolved. Trimming took 4 bases from V and 6 from J, leaving 13 bases between them. Germline CDR1 SGHNT, CDR2 YYREEE (reference sequence). The CDR3 consists of 13 residues. As DNA, the CDR3 is TGTGCCAGCAGCCAGACTAACACAGCTGAAGCTTTCTTT. As protein: CASSQTNTAEAFF. The full variable domain, rest sourced from reference TRBV5-4 and TRBJ1-1, is ETGVTQSPTHLIKTRGQQVTLRCSSQSGHNTVSWYQQALGQGPQFIFQYYREEENGRGNFPPRFSGLQFPNYSSELNVNALELDDSALYLCASSQTNTAEAFFGQGTRLTVV.

J is TRBJ1-1 and V is TRBV9, with 11 positions matching TRBD1. Per germline, CDR1 SGDLS and CDR2 YYNGEE. This CDR3 is 16 amino acids long. J lost 2 bases, V lost 0 bases, and 3 bases had no gene match. CDR3 residues: CASSVGTGGENTEAFF. The CDR3 nucleotides read TGTGCCAGCAGCGTAGGGACAGGGGGCGAAAACACTGAAGCTTTCTTT.

The V gene is TRBV19, the J gene TRBJ2-7; D uncertain. V was clipped by 1 base and J by 1 base, with 8 bases between them. Germline CDR1 reads LNHDA; CDR2 reads SQIVND (reference sequence). The CDR3 sequence is 14 residues long. The CDR3 sequence is CASSIGSSSYEQYF. In nucleotides, the CDR3 is TGTGCCAGTAGTATAGGTTCCAGTTCCTACGAGCAGTACTTC.

Concerning this clone itself: Other nucleotide sequences from this sample produce the same CDR3. This rearrangement joins TRBV5-1 to TRBJ1-2, with D possibly matching TRBD1 (6 bases). CDR1 is SGHRS and CDR2 is YFSETQ in the germline V gene. The CDR3 is 15 residues long. The V end lost 0 bases, the J end lost 5 bases, and 14 bases lay between the germline ends. CDR3 region: CASSLATQGIYGYTF. CDR3 DNA sequence: TGCGCCAGCAGCTTGGCCACACAGGGAATATATGGCTACACCTTC.

The chain joins TRBV7-8 to TRBJ2-1; a possible D gene is TRBD2 (6 bases). Trimming removed 3 bases at V and 6 bases at J, with 12 bases between. The CDR3 is 14 residues long. CDR1 and CDR2 (germline): SGHVS, FQNEAQ. CDR3 region: CASSFGGGPNEQFF. DNA for the CDR3: TGTGCCAGCAGCTTCGGGGGAGGACCCAATGAGCAGTTCTTC.

This chain joins TRBV15 and TRBJ2-1; 7 nucleotides agree with TRBD2. From germline, CDR1 is LNHNV and CDR2 YYDKDF (reference sequence). This CDR3 comprises 18 residues. The J segment lost 0 bases and the V segment lost 3 bases, leaving 11 bases of the junction unmatched. This CDR3 reads CATSSLGGGFPSYNEQFF. The CDR3 nucleotides read TGTGCCACCAGCAGCCTGGGGGGGGGATTTCCCTCCTACAATGAGCAGTTCTTC.

This chain joins TRBV7-9 and TRBJ1-1, with D unclear. The CDR3 totals 12 residues. The V end was cut by 3 bases, the J end by 3 bases, with 5 bases between. Germline V CDR1 and CDR2: SEHNR, FQNEAQ (reference sequence). The CDR3 DNA follows: TGTGCCAGCAGCTTCACAGACACTGAAGCTTTCTTT. Amino acids: CASSFTDTEAFF.

The rearrangement joins TRBV7-9 to TRBJ2-3, with unresolved D. The V end lost 5 bases, the J end lost 3 bases, and 3 bases lay between the germline ends. Germline-derived CDR1 and CDR2 are SEHNR and FQNEAQ (reference sequence). The CDR3 totals 11 residues. CDR3 DNA: TGTGCCAGCAGCCAAACAGATACGCAGTATTTT. Its protein is CASSQTDTQYF. The entire variable domain, with the rest obtained from reference TRBV7-9 and TRBJ2-3, is as follows: DTGVSQNPRHKITKRGQNVTFRCDPISEHNRLYWYRQTLGQGPEFLTYFQNEAQLEKSRLLSDRFSAERPKGSFSTLEIQRTEQGDSAMYLCASSQTDTQYFGPGTRLTVL.

This rearrangement joins TRBV4-1 to TRBJ2-1, with 10 bases matching TRBD2. The CDR3 has 15 residues. V trimming: 2 bases; J trimming: 8 bases; junction bases outside the gene matches: 6. The germline V gene has CDR1 MGHRA and CDR2 YSYEKL. CDR3 residues: CASSQISSGRYEQFF. CDR3 DNA: TGCGCCAGCAGCCAAATTTCTAGCGGGAGATATGAGCAGTTCTTC.

The count of this clone is one. The junction and the germline gene differ at one end; a read error may be behind it. V gene TRBV7-7 combines with J gene TRBJ2-7; TRBD1 is a possible D gene (6 bases). The CDR3 runs to 14 residues. The germline V gene has CDR1 SSHAT and CDR2 FNYEAQ (reference sequence). The CDR3 protein is CASSLGGQGYEQYF. The CDR3 coding sequence is TGTGCTAGCAGCTTAGGTGGGCAGGGGTACGAGCAGTACTTC. The full variable domain, in which reference TRBV7-7 and TRBJ2-7 provide the parts outside the CDR3, is GAGVSQSPRYKVTKRGQDVTLRCDPISSHATLYWYQQALGQGPEFLTYFNYEAQPDKSGLPSDRFSAERPEGSISTLTIQRTEQRDSAMYRCASSLGGQGYEQYFGPGTRLTVT.

J is TRBJ2-1 and V is TRBV4-1; 7 bases fit TRBD2. The junction had 9 bases not matched to a gene; V was cut back by 6 bases and J by 7 bases. Per germline, CDR1 MGHRA and CDR2 YSYEKL. The CDR3 length is 14 residues. Written as DNA, the CDR3 is TGCGCCAGCAGTGGGAGGGGCATCGATAATGAGCAGTTCTTC. This encodes CASSGRGIDNEQFF.

V usage is TRBV19 and J usage is TRBJ1-4; possibly TRBD1 for D (6 bases). V was trimmed by 5 bases and J by 3 bases, leaving 13 bases between them. The CDR3 is 15 residues long. CDR1 and CDR2 from the germline V gene are LNHDA and SQIVND (reference sequence). CDR3 sequence reads: CASSVNQGPNEKLFF. Here the CDR3 DNA reads TGTGCCAGTAGTGTCAATCAGGGGCCTAATGAAAAACTGTTTTTT.

The rearrangement joins TRBV7-8 to TRBJ1-5; 9 bases fit TRBD1. In germline, CDR1 is SGHVS, CDR2 FQNEAQ. This CDR3 is 15 amino acids long. The J segment lost 1 base and the V segment lost 4 bases, leaving 2 bases of the junction unmatched. CDR3 sequence: CASSSGQGSNQPQHF. The DNA for the CDR3 is TGTGCCAGCAGCTCGGGACAGGGAAGCAATCAGCCCCAGCATTTT.

The genes are TRBV11-3 and TRBJ1-2; tentative D call: TRBD1 (5 bases). Trimming took off 1 base at V and 5 bases at J, with 14 bases between the two ends. CDR1 SGHNT and CDR2 YENEEA come from the germline V gene. The CDR3 runs 15 residues. CDR3 in DNA: TGTGCCAGCAGCTTAGCTCCCGACGGGGGATATGGCTACACCTTC. This encodes CASSLAPDGGYGYTF. The full variable domain, completed using reference TRBV11-3 and TRBJ1-2, is EAGVVQSPRYKIIEKKQPVAFWCNPISGHNTLYWYLQNLGQGPELLIRYENEEAVDDSQLPKDRFSAERLKGVDSTLKIQPAELGDSAVYLCASSLAPDGGYGYTFGSGTRLTVV.

The table lists this clone with a few counts. The J gene is TRBJ2-1, the V gene TRBV15, with TRBD2 matching over 7 bases. This CDR3 comprises 18 residues. V dropped 2 bases and J dropped 4; count of bases not matched to a gene: 14. Germline-derived CDR1 and CDR2 are LNHNV and YYDKDF (reference sequence). CDR3 residues: CATSRSSLVSGGYNEQFF. The CDR3, as DNA: TGTGCCACCAGCAGATCGTCCCTTGTGTCGGGGGGTTACAATGAGCAGTTCTTC.

This chain uses TRBV6-1 with TRBJ2-1; 7 bases align to TRBD1. The CDR3 runs 15 residues. Germline V gene sequence: CDR1 MNHNS, CDR2 SASEGT. V shed 6 bases and J 1 base; nucleotides not matched to a gene: 6. The CDR3 nucleotides read TGTGCCAGCAGACACAGGGGTAGGTCCTACAATGAGCAGTTCTTC. It yields the protein CASRHRGRSYNEQFF.

In this sample, this clone turned up a few times. The chain couples TRBV10-3 to TRBJ1-3; D is unclear. The germline V gene has CDR1 ENHRY and CDR2 SYGVKD. V gave up 0 bases and J gave up 7 bases, with 13 bases separating them. This CDR3 comprises 15 residues. The CDR3 DNA sequence: TGTGCCATCAGTGAGTCGGCAGGTATATGGAACACCATATATTTT. It is translated as CAISESAGIWNTIYF.

The chain employs TRBV18 and TRBJ1-1, with a possible D match to TRBD1 (6 bases). This CDR3 region has 14 residues. Per germline, CDR1 KGHSH and CDR2 LQKENI. Trimming took 3 bases from V and 4 from J, leaving 12 bases between them. This chain's CDR3 is CASSPSQGPTEAFF. The CDR3 nucleotides read TGTGCCAGCTCACCTTCACAGGGTCCCACTGAAGCTTTCTTT.